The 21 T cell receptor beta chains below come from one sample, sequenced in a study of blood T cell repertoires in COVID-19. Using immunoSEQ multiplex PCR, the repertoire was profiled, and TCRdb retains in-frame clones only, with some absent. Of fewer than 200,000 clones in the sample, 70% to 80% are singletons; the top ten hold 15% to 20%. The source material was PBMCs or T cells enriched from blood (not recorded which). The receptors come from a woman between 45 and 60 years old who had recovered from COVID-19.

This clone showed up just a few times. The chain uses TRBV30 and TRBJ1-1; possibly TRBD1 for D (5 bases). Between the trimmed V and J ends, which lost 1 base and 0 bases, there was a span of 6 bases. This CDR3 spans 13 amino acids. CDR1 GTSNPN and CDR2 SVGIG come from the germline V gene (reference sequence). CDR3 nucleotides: TGTGCCTGGAGTGCGACAGTGAACACTGAAGCTTTCTTT. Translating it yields CAWSATVNTEAFF.

The CDR3 is CATSDPTGGDTEAFF. CDR3 nucleotide sequence: TGTGCCACCAGTGATCCGACAGGGGGCGACACTGAAGCTTTCTTT. This chain joins TRBV24-1 and TRBJ1-1; TRBD1 matches 10 bases. The CDR3 has 15 residues. CDR1 is KGHDR, CDR2 SFDVKD, per germline. V lost 3 bases and J lost 3; bases outside the gene matches: 3.

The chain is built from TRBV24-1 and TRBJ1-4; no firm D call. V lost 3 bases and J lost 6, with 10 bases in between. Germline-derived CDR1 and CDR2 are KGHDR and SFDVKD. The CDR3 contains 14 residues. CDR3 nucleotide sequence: TGTGCCACCAGTGATACTGGGCAGGATGAAAAACTGTTTTTT. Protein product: CATSDTGQDEKLFF.

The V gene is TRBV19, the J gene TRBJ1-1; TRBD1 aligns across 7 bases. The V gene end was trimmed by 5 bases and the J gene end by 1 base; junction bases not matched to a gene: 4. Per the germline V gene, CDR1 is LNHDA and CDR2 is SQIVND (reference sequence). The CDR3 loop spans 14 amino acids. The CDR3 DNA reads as TGTGCCAGTAGTGAGGGGGCATGGAACACTGAAGCTTTCTTT. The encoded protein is CASSEGAWNTEAFF.

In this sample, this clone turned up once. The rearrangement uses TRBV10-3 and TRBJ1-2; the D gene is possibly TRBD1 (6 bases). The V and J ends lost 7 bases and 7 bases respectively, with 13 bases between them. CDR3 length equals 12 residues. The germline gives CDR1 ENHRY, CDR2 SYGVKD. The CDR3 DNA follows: TGTGCCATCACGGGGGGGGCGGCTGGCTACACCTTC. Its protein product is CAITGGAAGYTF.

For the CDR3, the DNA is TGTGCCAGCACCGAAGGTGAGGGATTCTCTGGAAACACCATATATTTT. Translation gives CASTEGEGFSGNTIYF. The chain couples TRBV3-1 (or the pseudogene TRBV3-2) to TRBJ1-3; D call uncertain. Germline loops: CDR1 LGHDT, CDR2 YNNKEL (reference sequence). The CDR3 runs to 16 residues. V dropped 7 bases and J dropped 0 bases, with 16 bases sitting between them.

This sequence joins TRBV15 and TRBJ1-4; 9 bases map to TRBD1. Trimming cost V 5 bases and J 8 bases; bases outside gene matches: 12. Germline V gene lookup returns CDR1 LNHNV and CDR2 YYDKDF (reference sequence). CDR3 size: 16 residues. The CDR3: CATSGRRDRVVEKLFF. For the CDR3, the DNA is TGTGCCACCAGCGGACGCCGGGACAGGGTAGTGGAAAAACTGTTTTTT. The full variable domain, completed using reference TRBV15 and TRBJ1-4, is DAMVIQNPRYQVTQFGKPVTLSCSQTLNHNVMYWYQQKSSQAPKLLFHYYDKDFNNEADTPDNFQSRRPNTSFCFLDIRSPGLGDTAMYLCATSGRRDRVVEKLFFGSGTQLSVL.

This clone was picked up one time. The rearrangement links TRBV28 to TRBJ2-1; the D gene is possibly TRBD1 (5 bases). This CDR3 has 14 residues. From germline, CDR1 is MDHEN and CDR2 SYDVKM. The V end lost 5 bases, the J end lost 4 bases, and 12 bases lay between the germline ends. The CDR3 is CASSPPKGYNEQFF. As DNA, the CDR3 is TGTGCCAGCAGTCCCCCAAAGGGGTACAATGAGCAGTTCTTC.

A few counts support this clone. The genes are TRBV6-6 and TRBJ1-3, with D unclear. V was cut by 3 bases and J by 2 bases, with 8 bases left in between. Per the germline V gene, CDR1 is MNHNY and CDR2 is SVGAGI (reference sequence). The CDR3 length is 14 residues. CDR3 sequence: CASSYTSTGNTIYF. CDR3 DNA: TGTGCCAGCAGTTATACTTCTACTGGAAACACCATATATTTT.

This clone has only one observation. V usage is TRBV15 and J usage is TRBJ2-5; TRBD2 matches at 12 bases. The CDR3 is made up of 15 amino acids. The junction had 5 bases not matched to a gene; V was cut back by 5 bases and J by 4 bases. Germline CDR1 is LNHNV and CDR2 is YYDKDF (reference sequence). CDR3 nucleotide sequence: TGTGCCACCAGCTTTCGACTAGCGGGAGTAGAGACCCAGTACTTC. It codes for CATSFRLAGVETQYF.

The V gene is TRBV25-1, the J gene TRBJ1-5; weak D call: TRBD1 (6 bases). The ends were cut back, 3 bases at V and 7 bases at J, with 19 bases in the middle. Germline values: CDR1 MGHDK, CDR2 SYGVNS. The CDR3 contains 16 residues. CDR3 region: CASSDYSPLRGQPQHF. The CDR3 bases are TGTGCCAGCAGTGACTACAGTCCTTTGAGGGGGCAGCCCCAGCATTTT.

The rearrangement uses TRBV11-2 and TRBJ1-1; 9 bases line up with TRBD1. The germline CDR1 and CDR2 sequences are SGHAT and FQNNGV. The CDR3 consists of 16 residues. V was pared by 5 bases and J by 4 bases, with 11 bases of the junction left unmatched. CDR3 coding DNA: TGTGCCAGCAGCCCACAGGGGGCGGTCTCGGGCACTGAAGCTTTCTTT. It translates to CASSPQGAVSGTEAFF.

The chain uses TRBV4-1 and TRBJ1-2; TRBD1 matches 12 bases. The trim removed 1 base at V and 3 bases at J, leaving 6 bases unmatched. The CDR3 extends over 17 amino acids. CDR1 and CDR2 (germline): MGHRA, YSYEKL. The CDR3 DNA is TGCGCCAGCAGCCAAGGGGACAGGGGGCATGTTGACTATGGCTACACCTTC. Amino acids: CASSQGDRGHVDYGYTF.

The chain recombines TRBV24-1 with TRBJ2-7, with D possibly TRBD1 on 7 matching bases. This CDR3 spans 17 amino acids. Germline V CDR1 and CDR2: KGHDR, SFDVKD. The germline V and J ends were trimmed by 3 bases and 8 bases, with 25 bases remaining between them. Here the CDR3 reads CATSDPGQARGRVKQYF. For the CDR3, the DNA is TGTGCCACCAGTGATCCCGGACAGGCTCGGGGGCGTGTGAAGCAGTACTTC.

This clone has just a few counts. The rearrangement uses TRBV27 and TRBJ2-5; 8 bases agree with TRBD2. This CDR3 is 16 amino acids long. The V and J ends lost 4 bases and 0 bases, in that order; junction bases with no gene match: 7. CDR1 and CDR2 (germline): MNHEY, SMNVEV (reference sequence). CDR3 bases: TGTGCCAGCAGTTACGGCCGGGGGGGGTACCAAGAGACCCAGTACTTC. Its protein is CASSYGRGGYQETQYF.

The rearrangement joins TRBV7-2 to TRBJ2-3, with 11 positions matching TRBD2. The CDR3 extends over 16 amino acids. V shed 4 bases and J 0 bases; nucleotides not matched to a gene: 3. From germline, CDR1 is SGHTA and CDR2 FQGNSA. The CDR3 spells CASSSLAGGSTDTQYF. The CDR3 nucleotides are TGTGCCAGCAGCTCTCTAGCGGGAGGTAGCACAGATACGCAGTATTTT.

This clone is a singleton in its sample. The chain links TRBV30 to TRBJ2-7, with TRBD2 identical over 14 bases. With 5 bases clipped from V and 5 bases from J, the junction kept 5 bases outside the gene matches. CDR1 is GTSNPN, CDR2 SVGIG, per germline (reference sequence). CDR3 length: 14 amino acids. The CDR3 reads CAWAPGLAGDEQYF. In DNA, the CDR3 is TGTGCCTGGGCTCCGGGACTAGCGGGAGACGAGCAGTACTTC.

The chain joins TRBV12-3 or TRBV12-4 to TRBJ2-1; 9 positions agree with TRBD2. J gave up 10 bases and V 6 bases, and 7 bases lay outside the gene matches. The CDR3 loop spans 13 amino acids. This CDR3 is CASSSSSGREQFF. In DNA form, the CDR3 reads TGTGCCAGCAGCTCTTCAAGCGGGAGGGAGCAGTTCTTC.

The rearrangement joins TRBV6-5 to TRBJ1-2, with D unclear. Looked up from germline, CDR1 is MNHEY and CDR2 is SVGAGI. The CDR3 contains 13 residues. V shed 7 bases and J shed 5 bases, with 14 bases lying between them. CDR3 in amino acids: CASTTDKDYGYTF. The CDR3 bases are TGTGCCAGCACCACTGACAAGGATTATGGCTACACCTTC.

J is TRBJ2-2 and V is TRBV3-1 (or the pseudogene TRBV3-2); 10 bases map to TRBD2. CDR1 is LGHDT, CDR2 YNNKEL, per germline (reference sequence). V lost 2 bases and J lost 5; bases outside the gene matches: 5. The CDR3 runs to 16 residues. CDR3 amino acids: CASSQLAGADTGELFF. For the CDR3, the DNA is TGTGCCAGCAGCCAACTAGCGGGAGCCGATACCGGGGAGCTGTTTTTT.

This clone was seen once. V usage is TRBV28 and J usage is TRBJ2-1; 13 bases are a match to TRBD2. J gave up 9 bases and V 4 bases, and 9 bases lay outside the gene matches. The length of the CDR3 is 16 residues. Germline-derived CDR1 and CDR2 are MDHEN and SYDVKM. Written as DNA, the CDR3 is TGTGCCAGCAGTTCCGTACCGGGACTAGCGGGATCTGAGCAGTTCTTC. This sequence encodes CASSSVPGLAGSEQFF.